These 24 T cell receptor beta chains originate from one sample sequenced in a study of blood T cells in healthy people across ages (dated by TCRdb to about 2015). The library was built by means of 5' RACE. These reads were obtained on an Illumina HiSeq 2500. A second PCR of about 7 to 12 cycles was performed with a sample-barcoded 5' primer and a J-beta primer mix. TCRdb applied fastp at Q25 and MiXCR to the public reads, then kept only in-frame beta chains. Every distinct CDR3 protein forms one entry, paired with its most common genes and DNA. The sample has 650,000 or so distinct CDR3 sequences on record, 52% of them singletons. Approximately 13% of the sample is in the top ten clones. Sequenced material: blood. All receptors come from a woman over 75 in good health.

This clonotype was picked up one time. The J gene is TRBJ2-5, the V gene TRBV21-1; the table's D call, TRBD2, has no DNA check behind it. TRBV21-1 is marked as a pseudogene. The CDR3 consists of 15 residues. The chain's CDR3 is CASSKESGGQETQYF. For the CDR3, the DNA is TGTGCCAGCAGCAAAGAGAGCGGGGGCCAAGAGACCCAGTACTTC.

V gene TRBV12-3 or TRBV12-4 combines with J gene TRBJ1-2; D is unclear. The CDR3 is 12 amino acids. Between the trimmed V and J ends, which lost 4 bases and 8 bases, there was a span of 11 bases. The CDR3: CASSSPHRGYTF. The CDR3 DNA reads TGTGCCAGCAGTTCACCTCACCGGGGCTACACCTTC.

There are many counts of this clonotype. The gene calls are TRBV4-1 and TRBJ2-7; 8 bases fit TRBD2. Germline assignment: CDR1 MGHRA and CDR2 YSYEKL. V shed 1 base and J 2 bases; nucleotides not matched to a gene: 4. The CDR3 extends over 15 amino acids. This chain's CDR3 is CASSQGAGGPYEQYF. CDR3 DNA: TGCGCCAGCAGCCAAGGTGCGGGAGGTCCCTACGAGCAGTACTTC.

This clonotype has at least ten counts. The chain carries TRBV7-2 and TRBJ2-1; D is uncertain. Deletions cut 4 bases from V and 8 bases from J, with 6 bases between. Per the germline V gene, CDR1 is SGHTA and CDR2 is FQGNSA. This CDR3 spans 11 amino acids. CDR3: CASSSYHEQFF. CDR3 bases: TGTGCCAGCAGCTCGTACCATGAGCAGTTCTTC.

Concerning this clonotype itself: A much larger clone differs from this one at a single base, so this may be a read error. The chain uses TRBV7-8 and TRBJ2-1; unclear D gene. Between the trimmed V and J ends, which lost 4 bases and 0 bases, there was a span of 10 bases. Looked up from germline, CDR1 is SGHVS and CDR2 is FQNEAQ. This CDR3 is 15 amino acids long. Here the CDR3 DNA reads TGTGCCAGCAGCTGTACGACACGCTCCTACAATGAGCAGTTCTTC. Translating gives CASSCTTRSYNEQFF.

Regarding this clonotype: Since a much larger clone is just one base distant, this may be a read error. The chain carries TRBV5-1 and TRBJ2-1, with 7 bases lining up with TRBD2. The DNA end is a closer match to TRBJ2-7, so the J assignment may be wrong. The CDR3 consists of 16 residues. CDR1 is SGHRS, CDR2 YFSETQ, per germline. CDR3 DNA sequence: TGCGCCAGCAGCTTGTTCGCTAGCGGCTCCTACAATGAGCAGTACTTC. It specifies CASSLFASGSYNEQYF.

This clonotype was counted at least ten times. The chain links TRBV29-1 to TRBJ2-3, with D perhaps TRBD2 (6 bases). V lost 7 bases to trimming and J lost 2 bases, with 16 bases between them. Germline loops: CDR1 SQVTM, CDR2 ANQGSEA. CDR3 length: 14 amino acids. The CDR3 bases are TGCAGCGCTGGGGCGGGGACGGACACAGATACGCAGTATTTT. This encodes CSAGAGTDTDTQYF.

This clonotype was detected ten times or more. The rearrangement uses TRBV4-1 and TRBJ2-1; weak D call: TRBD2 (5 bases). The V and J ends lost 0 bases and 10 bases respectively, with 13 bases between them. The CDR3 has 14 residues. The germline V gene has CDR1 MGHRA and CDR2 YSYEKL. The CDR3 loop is CASSQDRDLAEQFF. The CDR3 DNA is TGCGCCAGCAGCCAAGATCGGGATTTGGCGGAGCAGTTCTTC.

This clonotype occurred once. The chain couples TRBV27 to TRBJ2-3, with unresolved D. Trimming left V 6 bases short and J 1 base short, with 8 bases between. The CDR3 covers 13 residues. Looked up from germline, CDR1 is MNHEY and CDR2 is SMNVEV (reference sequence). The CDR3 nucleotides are TGTGCCAGCAGACGACCGCGCACAGATACGCAGTATTTT. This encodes CASRRPRTDTQYF.

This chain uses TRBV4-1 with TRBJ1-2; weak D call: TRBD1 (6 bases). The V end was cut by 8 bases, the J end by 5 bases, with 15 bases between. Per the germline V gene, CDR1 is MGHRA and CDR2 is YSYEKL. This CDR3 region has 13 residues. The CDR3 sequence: CASSIRTEYGYTF. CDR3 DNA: TGCGCCAGCTCCATAAGGACAGAGTATGGCTACACCTTC.

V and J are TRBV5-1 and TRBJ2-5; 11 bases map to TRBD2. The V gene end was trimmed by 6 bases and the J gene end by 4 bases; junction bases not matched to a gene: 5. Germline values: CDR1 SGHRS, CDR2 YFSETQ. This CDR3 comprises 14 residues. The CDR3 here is CASTAGTSGETQYF. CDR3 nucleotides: TGCGCCAGCACCGCCGGGACTAGCGGAGAGACCCAGTACTTC.

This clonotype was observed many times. The CDR3, as DNA: TGCGCCAGCAGCTCAAGAACAGGACAAGAGACCCAGTACTTC. Its protein is CASSSRTGQETQYF. The chain is built from TRBV5-1 and TRBJ2-5, with a weak D call TRBD1 (5 bases). V was pared by 3 bases and J by 2 bases, with 11 bases between. The CDR3 spans 14 residues. Germline CDR1 is SGHRS and CDR2 is YFSETQ.

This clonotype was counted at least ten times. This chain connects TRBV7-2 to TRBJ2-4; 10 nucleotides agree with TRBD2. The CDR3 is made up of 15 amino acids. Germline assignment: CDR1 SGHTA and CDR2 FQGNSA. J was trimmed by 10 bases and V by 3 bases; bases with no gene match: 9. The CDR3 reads CASSLESSSGRIQYF. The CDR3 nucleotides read TGTGCCAGCAGCTTGGAGAGCTCTAGCGGGAGAATTCAGTACTTC.

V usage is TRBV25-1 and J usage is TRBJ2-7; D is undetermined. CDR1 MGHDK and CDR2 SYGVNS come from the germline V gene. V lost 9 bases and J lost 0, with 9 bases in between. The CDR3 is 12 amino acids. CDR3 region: CASNLGSYEQYF. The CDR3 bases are TGTGCCAGTAACTTGGGCTCCTACGAGCAGTACTTC.

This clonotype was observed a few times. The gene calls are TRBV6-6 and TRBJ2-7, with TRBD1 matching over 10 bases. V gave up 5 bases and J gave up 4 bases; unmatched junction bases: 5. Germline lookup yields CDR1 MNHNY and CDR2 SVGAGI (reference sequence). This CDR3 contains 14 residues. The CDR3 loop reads CASSRQGAFYEQYF. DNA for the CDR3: TGTGCCAGCAGTAGACAGGGGGCATTTTACGAGCAGTACTTC.

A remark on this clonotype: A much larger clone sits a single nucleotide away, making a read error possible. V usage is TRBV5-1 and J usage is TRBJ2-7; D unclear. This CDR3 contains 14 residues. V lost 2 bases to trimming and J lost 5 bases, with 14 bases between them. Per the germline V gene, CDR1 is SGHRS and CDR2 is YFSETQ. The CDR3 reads CASSFVGGRHEQYF. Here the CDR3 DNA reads TGCGCCAGCAGCTTCGTCGGTGGCAGGCACGAGCAGTACTTC.

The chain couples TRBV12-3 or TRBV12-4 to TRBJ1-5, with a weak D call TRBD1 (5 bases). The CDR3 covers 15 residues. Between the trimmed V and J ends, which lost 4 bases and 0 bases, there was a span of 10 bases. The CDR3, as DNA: TGTGCCAGCAGTTGGCGGGGCTATAGCAATCAGCCCCAGCATTTT. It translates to CASSWRGYSNQPQHF.

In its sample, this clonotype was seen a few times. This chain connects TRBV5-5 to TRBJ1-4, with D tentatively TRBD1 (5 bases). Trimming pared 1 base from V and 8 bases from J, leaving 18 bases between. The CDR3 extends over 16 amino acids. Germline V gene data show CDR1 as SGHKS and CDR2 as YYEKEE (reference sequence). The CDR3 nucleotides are TGTGCCAGCAGCTTGAATCCCTGGGGCGCAGGCGAAAAACTGTTTTTT. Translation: CASSLNPWGAGEKLFF.

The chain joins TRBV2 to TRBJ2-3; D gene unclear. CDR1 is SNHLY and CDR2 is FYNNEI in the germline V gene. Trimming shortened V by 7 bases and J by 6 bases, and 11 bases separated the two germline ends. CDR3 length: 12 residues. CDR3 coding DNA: TGTGCCAGCAAGTTGGCACCGGATACGCAGTATTTT. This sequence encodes CASKLAPDTQYF.

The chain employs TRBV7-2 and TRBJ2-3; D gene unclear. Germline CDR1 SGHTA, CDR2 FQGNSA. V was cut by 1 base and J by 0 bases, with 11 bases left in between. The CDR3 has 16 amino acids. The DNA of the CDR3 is TGTGCCAGCAGCTTAGGGCGGCATGCGAGCACAGATACGCAGTATTTT. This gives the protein CASSLGRHASTDTQYF.

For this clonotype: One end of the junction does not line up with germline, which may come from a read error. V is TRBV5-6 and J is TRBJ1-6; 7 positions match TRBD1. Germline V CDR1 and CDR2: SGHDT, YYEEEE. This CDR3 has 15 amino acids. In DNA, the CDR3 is TGTGCCGGCAGCTTGAACAGGGGATTGGATTCACCCCTCCACTTT. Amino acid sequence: CAGSLNRGLDSPLHF.

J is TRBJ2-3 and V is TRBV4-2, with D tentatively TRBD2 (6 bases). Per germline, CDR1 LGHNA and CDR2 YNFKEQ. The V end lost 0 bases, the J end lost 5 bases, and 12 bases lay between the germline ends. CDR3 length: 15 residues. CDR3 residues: CASSQDWGRRDTQYF. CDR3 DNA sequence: TGTGCCAGCAGCCAAGATTGGGGGAGGAGAGATACGCAGTATTTT.

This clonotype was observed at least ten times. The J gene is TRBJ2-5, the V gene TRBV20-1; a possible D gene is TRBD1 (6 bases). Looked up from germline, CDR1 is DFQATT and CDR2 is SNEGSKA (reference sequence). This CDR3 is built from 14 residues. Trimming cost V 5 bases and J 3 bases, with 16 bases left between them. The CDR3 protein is CSADPRTVKETQYF. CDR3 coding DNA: TGCAGTGCTGATCCCCGGACAGTAAAAGAGACCCAGTACTTC.

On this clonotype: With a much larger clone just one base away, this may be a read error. CDR3 sequence (DNA): TGCAGCGTTTCGGAAGGGGCGAATAATTCACCCCTCCACTTT. Its protein is CSVSEGANNSPLHF. The chain has TRBV29-1 and TRBJ1-6; tentative D call: TRBD1 (5 bases). The CDR3 length is 14 residues. Trimming stripped 5 bases from V and 5 bases from J, with 13 bases between. Germline loops: CDR1 SQVTM, CDR2 ANQGSEA.